These 7 T cell receptor beta chains originate from one sample sequenced in a study of Graves' ophthalmopathy and Graves' hyperthyroidism. Investigators amplified TCR beta CDR3 regions from RNA transcripts. RT-PCR with HTBI primers came first, then second-round multiplex PCR. TCRdb analysed the multiplex PCR reads with MiXCR anew, one entry per CDR3 protein. Of roughly 160,000 distinct CDR3 sequences listed, more than 30% are singletons. The sample was peripheral blood. Receptor source: a woman in her thirties or forties with Graves' ophthalmopathy.

This clonotype was seen only a few times. The rearrangement uses TRBV12-3 or TRBV12-4 and TRBJ1-1; weak D call: TRBD1 (5 bases). The length of the CDR3 is 14 residues. The germline V and J ends were trimmed by 3 bases and 7 bases, with 15 bases remaining between them. CDR3 sequence reads: CASSFSGRVGEAFF. In DNA form, the CDR3 reads TGTGCCAGCAGTTTTTCAGGGAGGGTCGGTGAAGCTTTCTTT.

This clonotype was seen a handful of times. This sequence joins TRBV6-1 and TRBJ1-1; no clear D. CDR1 and CDR2 from the germline V gene are MNHNS and SASEGT. The CDR3 is 14 amino acids. V lost 3 bases and J lost 3, with 11 bases in between. CDR3 sequence (DNA): TGTGCCAGCAGTGAGATATCCGTCGACACTGAAGCTTTCTTT. The encoded protein is CASSEISVDTEAFF.

This clonotype was found many times. This chain connects TRBV2 to TRBJ2-7; 10 bases map to TRBD1. V gave up 5 bases and J gave up 2 bases; unmatched junction bases: 6. The CDR3 covers 15 residues. Germline lookup yields CDR1 SNHLY and CDR2 FYNNEI. DNA for the CDR3: TGTGCCAGCAGTACCGGAGGGACAGGGGCCTACGAGCAGTACTTC. As protein: CASSTGGTGAYEQYF.

This clonotype came up many times. The rearrangement links TRBV9 to TRBJ1-5; 7 positions match TRBD1. Unmatched junction bases numbered 2, after V lost 2 bases and J lost 0 bases. The CDR3 contains 15 residues. The germline CDR1 and CDR2 sequences are SGDLS and YYNGEE. The CDR3 spells CASSVGDSSNQPQHF. The CDR3 DNA reads TGTGCCAGCAGCGTTGGGGACAGTAGCAATCAGCCCCAGCATTTT.

The rearrangement links TRBV12-3 or TRBV12-4 to TRBJ2-7, with 13 bases fitting TRBD2. V was pared by 3 bases and J by 4 bases, with 3 bases of the junction left unmatched. The length of the CDR3 is 15 residues. In nucleotides, the CDR3 is TGTGCCAGCAGTTTCGGACTAGCGGGAGTTTACGAGCAGTACTTC. Translation gives CASSFGLAGVYEQYF.

This clonotype was observed many times. J is TRBJ2-7 and V is TRBV6-1; tentatively, D is TRBD2 (5 bases). The CDR3 length is 15 residues. Germline CDR1 reads MNHNS; CDR2 reads SASEGT. The V end lost 6 bases, the J end lost 0 bases, and 15 bases lay between the germline ends. The CDR3, as DNA: TGTGCCAGCAGGCCCCAAGCCGGGATCTCCTACGAGCAGTACTTC. Translated, it gives CASRPQAGISYEQYF.

J is TRBJ2-5 and V is TRBV28; D is perhaps TRBD2 (5 bases). V shed 4 bases and J shed 10 bases, with 16 bases lying between them. Germline values: CDR1 MDHEN, CDR2 SYDVKM. This CDR3 is 13 amino acids long. The chain's CDR3 is CASSWTPPEGQYF. The DNA for the CDR3 is TGTGCCAGCAGTTGGACTCCACCTGAGGGCCAGTACTTC.